A single sample gave rise to the 31 T cell receptor beta chains below, sequenced in a study of beta chain features in type 1 diabetes. Sequencing targeted expressed TCRB transcripts, as all isolated RNA had been reverse transcribed. Libraries were prepared by immunoSEQ multiplex PCR; TCRdb keeps only in-frame clonotypes and omits some of them. The sample yields about 40,000 clones, roughly 64% seen once. Sequenced: Tregs from blood. These receptors were collected from a woman in her twenties or thirties in good health.

The V gene is TRBV13, the J gene TRBJ2-1, with TRBD2 as a possible D gene (5 bases). The length of the CDR3 is 15 residues. Between the trimmed V and J ends, which lost 5 bases and 6 bases, there was a span of 17 bases. Germline values: CDR1 PRHDT, CDR2 FYEKMQ (reference sequence). CDR3 amino acids: CASSPLRGPFNEQFF. DNA for the CDR3: TGTGCCAGCAGCCCCCTTCGCGGGCCGTTCAATGAGCAGTTCTTC.

The chain combines TRBV7-9 with TRBJ2-2; 7 positions match TRBD2. This CDR3 has 16 residues. The germline CDR1 and CDR2 sequences are SEHNR and FQNEAQ (reference sequence). V gave up 3 bases and J gave up 5 bases; unmatched junction bases: 9. The CDR3 reads CASSLWREGRTGELFF. The CDR3 DNA reads TGTGCCAGCAGCTTGTGGAGGGAGGGCCGGACCGGGGAGCTGTTTTTT.

This clone showed up just a few times. The V and J genes are TRBV5-1 and TRBJ2-5; 11 nucleotides agree with TRBD2. Looked up from germline, CDR1 is SGHRS and CDR2 is YFSETQ. The CDR3 totals 18 residues. With V trimmed by 0 bases and J by 3 bases, 10 bases remained unmatched. CDR3 amino acids: CASSLEGLADPRKETQYF. The CDR3, as DNA: TGCGCCAGCAGCTTGGAGGGACTAGCGGACCCGAGGAAAGAGACCCAGTACTTC.

V usage is TRBV4-2 and J usage is TRBJ2-7, with 7 bases matching TRBD2. Germline V CDR1 and CDR2: LGHNA, YNFKEQ. The CDR3 is made up of 18 amino acids. J gave up 3 bases and V 0 bases, and 14 bases lay outside the gene matches. CDR3 DNA: TGTGCCAGCAGCCAAGACCCCATAGGCGGGGGAATGGTCTACGAGCAGTACTTC. Its translation: CASSQDPIGGGMVYEQYF.

The count of this clone is one. A read error may produce the germline difference seen at one junction end. V and J are TRBV7-7 and TRBJ2-7; 9 nucleotides line up with TRBD1. The CDR3 runs to 14 residues. Germline assignment: CDR1 SSHAT and CDR2 FNYEAQ (reference sequence). The CDR3 loop is CASSCGTGKYEQYF. As DNA, the CDR3 is TGTGCTAGCAGCTGCGGGACAGGGAAGTACGAGCAGTACTTC.

This clone has only a few counts. The chain couples TRBV13 to TRBJ1-2; TRBD1 agrees at 9 bases. The CDR3 covers 14 residues. Looked up from germline, CDR1 is PRHDT and CDR2 is FYEKMQ (reference sequence). The J segment lost 8 bases and the V segment lost 5 bases, leaving 9 bases of the junction unmatched. CDR3 protein: CASSAYRDRAGYTF. In DNA form, the CDR3 reads TGTGCCAGCAGCGCGTACCGGGACAGGGCAGGCTACACCTTC.

V is TRBV30 and J is TRBJ1-1; 8 positions agree with TRBD1. The CDR3 length is 14 residues. Trimming took 0 bases from V and 1 from J; bases not matched to a gene: 1. The V gene's germline CDR1 is GTSNPN and CDR2 SVGIG (reference sequence). CDR3 protein: CAWSVRGPNTEAFF. The CDR3 DNA reads as TGTGCCTGGAGTGTCAGGGGGCCGAACACTGAAGCTTTCTTT.

V and J are TRBV7-2 and TRBJ2-3; D call uncertain. Germline assignment: CDR1 SGHTA and CDR2 FQGNSA. This CDR3 is built from 14 residues. V lost 5 bases and J lost 1, with 10 bases in between. CDR3 sequence: CASSISEGTDTQYF. The CDR3 DNA reads as TGTGCCAGCAGCATCAGCGAGGGCACAGATACGCAGTATTTT.

This sequence joins TRBV19 and TRBJ2-7, with a tentative D call TRBD1 (5 bases). The CDR3 runs to 14 residues. V was cut by 5 bases and J by 2 bases, with 13 bases left in between. CDR1 LNHDA and CDR2 SQIVND come from the germline V gene (reference sequence). The CDR3 nucleotides are TGTGCCAGTAGTCAACCAGGGCAAACCTACGAGCAGTACTTC. Amino acid sequence: CASSQPGQTYEQYF.

This clone has a handful of counts. The rearrangement uses TRBV19 and TRBJ2-2; TRBD2 agrees at 9 bases. In germline, CDR1 is LNHDA, CDR2 SQIVND (reference sequence). V gave up 2 bases and J gave up 5 bases; unmatched junction bases: 9. This CDR3 contains 17 residues. The DNA for the CDR3 is TGTGCCAGTAGTATACGCCCGGCGGGAGGGATTACCGGGGAGCTGTTTTTT. Translation: CASSIRPAGGITGELFF. Using reference TRBV19 and TRBJ2-2 for the parts outside the CDR3, the full variable domain is DGGITQSPKYLFRKEGQNVTLSCEQNLNHDAMYWYRQDPGQGLRLIYYSQIVNDFQKGDIAEGYSVSREKKESFPLTVTSAQKNPTAFYLCASSIRPAGGITGELFFGEGSRLTVL.

A remark on this clone: Other DNA variants within this sample encode the same CDR3. The chain uses TRBV15 and TRBJ2-2; 11 bases match TRBD1. Unmatched junction bases numbered 11, after V lost 2 bases and J lost 3 bases. The CDR3 runs 19 residues. CDR1 is LNHNV, CDR2 YYDKDF, per germline (reference sequence). The CDR3 reads CATSRTTFGQGAHTGELFF. DNA of the CDR3: TGTGCCACCAGCAGAACCACCTTCGGACAGGGGGCACACACCGGGGAGCTGTTTTTT.

The chain has TRBV4-1 and TRBJ2-2; TRBD2 matches 9 bases. V was pared by 1 base and J by 5 bases, with 5 bases of the junction left unmatched. The CDR3 sequence is 16 residues long. CDR1 is MGHRA and CDR2 is YSYEKL in the germline V gene. The CDR3 nucleotides read TGCGCCAGCAGCCAAGGTGGACTAGCGTCTACCGGGGAGCTGTTTTTT. Translation gives CASSQGGLASTGELFF.

Only a few counts were recorded for this clone. The V gene is TRBV28, the J gene TRBJ1-2; D is uncertain. Trimming pared 4 bases from V and 0 bases from J, leaving 18 bases between. CDR1 MDHEN and CDR2 SYDVKM come from the germline V gene. There are 17 residues in the CDR3. CDR3 sequence reads: CASSSPGGGGANYGYTF. The DNA of the CDR3 is TGTGCCAGCAGTTCTCCGGGCGGAGGAGGCGCTAACTATGGCTACACCTTC.

The chain has TRBV7-3 and TRBJ1-4; D is possibly TRBD1 (5 bases). Trimming removed 5 bases from V and 5 bases from J, with 15 bases in between. This CDR3 spans 15 amino acids. CDR1 SGHTA and CDR2 FQGTGA come from the germline V gene. CDR3 bases: TGTGCCAGCAGCCCTGATTCCGGGGGGAATGAAAAACTGTTTTTT. It specifies CASSPDSGGNEKLFF.

The rearrangement joins TRBV28 to TRBJ2-3; 7 bases line up with TRBD1. V was clipped by 6 bases and J by 2 bases; unmatched bases: 8. Germline V CDR1 and CDR2: MDHEN, SYDVKM. The CDR3 is 15 residues long. The CDR3 DNA reads as TGTGCCAGCAGCACACAGGGGATTTTCACAGATACGCAGTATTTT. Translation gives CASSTQGIFTDTQYF. The full variable domain, rest sourced from reference TRBV28 and TRBJ2-3, is DVKVTQSSRYLVKRTGEKVFLECVQDMDHENMFWYRQDPGLGLRLIYFSYDVKMKEKGDIPEGYSVSREKKERFSLILESASTNQTSMYLCASSTQGIFTDTQYFGPGTRLTVL.

Only a few counts were recorded for this clone. V usage is TRBV7-9 and J usage is TRBJ2-2; TRBD2 aligns across 8 bases. J gave up 1 base and V 7 bases, and 5 bases lay outside the gene matches. CDR3 length: 15 amino acids. Germline V gene lookup returns CDR1 SEHNR and CDR2 FQNEAQ (reference sequence). In DNA form, the CDR3 reads TGTGCCAGCAACTACGGGACTAGGAACACCGGGGAGCTGTTTTTT. This gives the protein CASNYGTRNTGELFF.

A single count supports this clone. Here the CDR3 reads CASSGDLNTEAFF. In nucleotides, the CDR3 is TGTGCCAGCAGCGGTGACTTAAACACTGAAGCTTTCTTT. The chain employs TRBV9 and TRBJ1-1; D unclear. The V gene's germline CDR1 is SGDLS and CDR2 YYNGEE. The CDR3 spans 13 residues. Trimming shortened V by 3 bases and J by 2 bases, and 8 bases separated the two germline ends. The entire variable domain, with the rest obtained from reference TRBV9 and TRBJ1-1, is as follows: DSGVTQTPKHLITATGQRVTLRCSPRSGDLSVYWYQQSLDQGLQFLIQYYNGEERAKGNILERFSAQQFPDLHSELNLSSLELGDSALYFCASSGDLNTEAFFGQGTRLTVV.

The DNA for the CDR3 is TGTGCCAGCAGCTTAGGAGGCAGCTTAAGCTACGAGCAGTACTTC. Translating gives CASSLGGSLSYEQYF. The chain carries TRBV7-9 and TRBJ2-5; no clear D. The DNA end favors TRBJ2-7, so the J call may be wrong. CDR1 and CDR2 (germline): SEHNR, FQNEAQ (reference sequence). The CDR3 contains 15 residues.

The chain carries TRBV28 and TRBJ2-1, with D unclear. The CDR3 loop spans 15 amino acids. Per the germline V gene, CDR1 is MDHEN and CDR2 is SYDVKM. V was clipped by 10 bases and J by 3 bases, with 19 bases between them. The CDR3: CATEGGAPSYNEQFF. CDR3 sequence (DNA): TGTGCCACAGAAGGCGGAGCTCCAAGCTACAATGAGCAGTTCTTC.

V is TRBV5-4 and J is TRBJ2-1, with TRBD2 matching 9 bases. The CDR3 extends over 13 amino acids. Losses at the gene ends were 4 bases for V and 8 bases for J; bases not matched to a gene: 4. The germline V gene has CDR1 SGHNT and CDR2 YYREEE (reference sequence). The CDR3: CASSITSGHEQFF. CDR3 DNA sequence: TGTGCCAGCAGCATCACTAGCGGGCATGAGCAGTTCTTC.

V gene TRBV19 combines with J gene TRBJ2-2, with 7 bases that match TRBD2. Trimming at V came to 4 bases and at J to 7 bases, leaving 18 bases not matched to a gene. Germline CDR1 is LNHDA and CDR2 is SQIVND (reference sequence). The CDR3 spans 18 residues. The CDR3 region is CASSKDYSWREKGGELFF. The DNA for the CDR3 is TGTGCCAGTAGTAAGGACTATTCATGGCGGGAGAAGGGCGGGGAGCTGTTTTTT.

The J gene is TRBJ2-5, the V gene TRBV18; D remains unclear. Trimming took 1 base from V and 2 from J, leaving 8 bases between them. This CDR3 comprises 14 residues. Germline lookup yields CDR1 KGHSH and CDR2 LQKENI. CDR3 coding DNA: TGTGCCAGCTCACCACAAAACGGTCAAGAGACCCAGTACTTC. Its protein is CASSPQNGQETQYF.

The genes are TRBV10-2 and TRBJ1-2; D remains unclear. CDR1 and CDR2 (germline): WSHSY, SAAADI. The CDR3 spans 15 residues. V was trimmed by 0 bases and J by 5 bases, leaving 13 bases between them. The CDR3 protein is CASSESGIGKYGYTF. Written as DNA, the CDR3 is TGCGCCAGCAGTGAGTCTGGAATCGGGAAATATGGCTACACCTTC.

The rearrangement joins TRBV5-4 to TRBJ2-3; TRBD2 matches at 12 bases. In germline, CDR1 is SGHNT, CDR2 YYREEE (reference sequence). V gave up 4 bases and J gave up 0 bases; unmatched junction bases: 9. The CDR3 sequence is 18 residues long. CDR3 sequence: CASSLLWLAGGSTDTQYF. CDR3 coding DNA: TGTGCCAGCAGCCTACTCTGGCTAGCGGGAGGGAGCACAGATACGCAGTATTTT. The full variable domain, with the rest looked up from reference TRBV5-4 and TRBJ2-3, is ETGVTQSPTHLIKTRGQQVTLRCSSQSGHNTVSWYQQALGQGPQFIFQYYREEENGRGNFPPRFSGLQFPNYSSELNVNALELDDSALYLCASSLLWLAGGSTDTQYFGPGTRLTVL.

The chain is built from TRBV7-8 and TRBJ2-1; D might be TRBD2 (6 bases). Per germline, CDR1 SGHVS and CDR2 FQNEAQ. V lost 5 bases, J lost 2 bases, and 10 bases lay in between. There are 14 residues in the CDR3. DNA of the CDR3: TGTGCCAGCAGCCCGGGACTGGCCTACAATGAGCAGTTCTTC. Its protein product is CASSPGLAYNEQFF.

The chain employs TRBV19 and TRBJ2-1; 11 nucleotides line up with TRBD2. Germline V gene sequence: CDR1 LNHDA, CDR2 SQIVND (reference sequence). Trimming cost V 5 bases and J 2 bases; bases outside gene matches: 5. CDR3 length: 16 amino acids. The CDR3 nucleotides are TGTGCCAGTAGTGGGCTAGCGGGAGGAACCTACAATGAGCAGTTCTTC. Its translation is CASSGLAGGTYNEQFF.

This clone was counted a single time. This chain joins TRBV6-6 and TRBJ2-5; the D gene is possibly TRBD1 (5 bases). The better agreement between TRBJ2-7 and the DNA end casts doubt on the J call. This CDR3 contains 15 residues. Germline-derived CDR1 and CDR2 are MNHNY and SVGAGI (reference sequence). The CDR3 coding sequence is TGTGCCAGCAGTTACTCTAGGGGCGGCACTTACGAGCAGTACTTC. Translation: CASSYSRGGTYEQYF.

The chain combines TRBV4-3 with TRBJ2-1, with 8 bases fitting TRBD2. V was clipped by 4 bases and J by 7 bases; unmatched bases: 15. Germline V gives CDR1 LGHNA, CDR2 YSLEER. The CDR3 has 17 residues. The CDR3: CASSPSLAREAGNEQFF. CDR3 coding DNA: TGCGCCAGCAGCCCCAGCCTGGCGCGGGAGGCGGGTAATGAGCAGTTCTTC.

This clone is a singleton in its sample. The V and J genes are TRBV7-2 and TRBJ2-1, with 7 bases identical to TRBD2. The CDR3 sequence is 16 residues long. Germline V lookup: CDR1 SGHTA, CDR2 FQGNSA. V was clipped by 5 bases and J by 2 bases; unmatched bases: 9. The CDR3, as DNA: TGTGCCAGCAGCAAACCAGCGGGGATGGCCTACAATGAGCAGTTCTTC. It specifies CASSKPAGMAYNEQFF.

This clone was seen just once. The gene calls are TRBV29-1 and TRBJ1-2; possible D gene TRBD1, 6 bases. CDR1 is SQVTM and CDR2 is ANQGSEA in the germline V gene. The CDR3 is 11 amino acids. Trimming took 7 bases from V and 2 from J, leaving 8 bases between them. The CDR3 nucleotides are TGCAGCGGACAGGAGAACTATGGCTACACCTTC. This codes for CSGQENYGYTF.

The V and J genes are TRBV25-1 and TRBJ1-2, with D perhaps matching TRBD1 (5 bases). This CDR3 has 13 residues. Germline V gene lookup returns CDR1 MGHDK and CDR2 SYGVNS. Trimming removed 2 bases from V and 9 bases from J, with 13 bases in between. The CDR3 sequence is CASSEGPGRRYTF. CDR3 nucleotide sequence: TGTGCCAGCAGTGAAGGGCCAGGGAGGCGCTACACCTTC.